This T cell receptor beta chain originates from a study of beta chain features in type 1 diabetes. This clone came up a few times. Its antigen is unknown. Study-wide points: It was not settled here whether HLA type affects TCRB rearrangement. Across patients, naive, central memory and Treg TCRB repertoires exhibited apparently greater similarity than was observed across healthy donors. TCRB CDR3 length was moderately but significantly reduced in all four CD4+ subsets of Type 1 diabetes patients.

Stem cell-like memory, regulatory, central memory and naive CD4+ cells were sorted via CD45RO/CCR7/CD25/CD127/CD95/CD27. Populations isolated by sorting all had purity greater than 95%. The whole isolated RNA underwent reverse transcription, so sequencing captured expressed TCRB transcripts. Using immunoSEQ multiplex PCR, the repertoire was profiled, and TCRdb retains in-frame clones only, with some absent. The table includes about 640,000 clones, 9.5% to 15% detected once. The CDR3 is 11 residues long. Germline loops: CDR1 MGHDK, CDR2 SYGVNS. Trimming took off 7 bases at V and 4 bases at J, with 7 bases between the two ends.

Sequencing was done on a sample of naive CD4+ T cells from blood. The sequence came from a man aged 25 to 40 with type 1 diabetes. The chain employs TRBV25-1 and TRBJ1-2; no clear D. In nucleotides, the CDR3 is TGTGCCAGCATAAAGTCCTATGGCTACACCTTC. It yields the protein CASIKSYGYTF.